Given below is one T cell receptor (beta chain) in context. Ten or more counts support this clonotype. It has no known antigen specificity. The input lacks base qualities; no much larger clone sits a single base away. TCR beta CDR3 regions were amplified from RNA transcripts for repertoire sequencing. HTBI primers and the Qiagen OneStep RT-PCR kit were used in a first-round RT-PCR, which was followed by a second-round multiplex PCR, size selection and purification. The libraries underwent paired-end sequencing with 100 bp reads on an Illumina HiSeq2000. The paper's data handling went like this. SOAPnuke was used to process the reads, throwing out any read that had adapters, had uncalled bases, had a mean Phred below 15, or lacked an exact constant-primer or identifier match. High-quality paired reads were merged with COPE v1.2.5. Each unique nucleotide sequence was defined as a clonotype, and clonotypes were aligned to IMGT TRB V, D and J references with MiTCR v1.1. The analysis was limited to V-J combinations with a frequency above 0.0001, which together covered about 99% of repertoires. For each V-J combination, a TCR clonal expansion and chaos score was defined as F50 clonal expansion divided by the chaos observed in the TCRdist matrix. Welch's t-statistics and random forest were used to narrow the features down to about a dozen V-J combinations, which were then fed into a naive Bayes classifier. The similarity between thyroid and blood repertoires was quantified using the Morisita-Horn index. TCRdb trimmed the raw reads at Q25, called clones with MiXCR and kept productive beta chains. Entries are consolidated by CDR3 protein sequence, retaining the most common genes and DNA. These V and J calls originate from TCRdb's pipeline instead of the authors' own analysis. The sample profile shows nearly 400,000 distinct CDR3 sequences; about 17% of them were found once. Approximately 1.4% of the sample rests with the top ten.

Ophthalmopathy patients were characterized by moderately to severely active disease, a Clinical Activity Score of at least 3, a NOSPECS grade of at least 4, and a disease duration under 3 months. Patients were excluded if they had other autoimmune diseases, uncontrolled infections, pregnancy or lactation. Clinical symptoms, serum thyroxine, TRAb, thyroid ultrasound and orbital computed tomography were used for diagnosis. PBMCs were isolated from around 10 ml of fresh peripheral blood by Ficoll-Paque density gradient centrifugation. Trizol reagent was used to extract the total RNA, and its quality was then checked on an Agilent 2100 Bioanalyzer. This sample is part of a study of Graves' ophthalmopathy and Graves' hyperthyroidism (dated by TCRdb to between 2018 and 2020). For the study in its entirety: Peripheral blood was collected at initial diagnosis, before any treatment. TCR beta repertoire signatures were used to distinguish Graves' ophthalmopathy from Graves' hyperthyroidism and to predict progression to ophthalmopathy. In total, approximately 130 blood samples were TCR-sequenced: fewer than 50 ophthalmopathy, 75 hyperthyroidism and roughly 17 hyperthyroidism-to-ophthalmopathy patients. To explore V-J signatures that separate ophthalmopathy from hyperthyroidism, a discovery set of 100 patients was enrolled, consisting of approximately 45 with ophthalmopathy and some 59 with stable hyperthyroidism. An independent validation cohort was composed of fewer than 20 hyperthyroidism patients and roughly 16 patients who later progressed from hyperthyroidism to ophthalmopathy. In about six hyperthyroidism patients, the T-cell repertoire of thyroid tissue was compared with the T-cell repertoire of blood. After sampling, hyperthyroidism patients received methimazole starting at 30 mg daily, and ophthalmopathy patients received high-dose intravenous methylprednisolone. The 100 discovery patients were divided at random into training and test sets in a 7:3 ratio.

General study outcomes and caveats: Among expanded thyroid clonotypes with frequency above 0.001, most also showed up in blood, which suggests that blood repertoires may reflect the thyroid immune response. Sample size was not predetermined statistically, and investigators were not blinded to group allocation. In cross-validation, the 13-signature model distinguished ophthalmopathy from stable hyperthyroidism with approximately 88% sensitivity and roughly 81% specificity, and in the test set the corresponding values were roughly 80% and 76%. In validation, the model predicted ophthalmopathy progression with 55% to 71% sensitivity and around 72% specificity; some 13 predicted patients were CT-confirmed with GO in a median of approximately 6.5 months.

The CDR3 contains 14 residues, cysteine and phenylalanine counted. The entry retains the CDR3 DNA only, 42 bases that are in frame from base 1. According to the germline V gene, CDR1 reads SGHTA and CDR2 reads FQGNSA. A distance of 17 bases separates the germline ends of V and J, which lose 7 bases and 5 bases respectively. The sample taken for sequencing was peripheral blood. The TCR originated in a woman aged 18-29 years with Graves' ophthalmopathy. Donor details come from another sample of the same person, matched by shared clones. The V and J genes are TRBV7-2 and TRBJ1-1, with TRBD1 perhaps the D gene, on 5 matching bases. In nucleotide form, the sequence is TGTGCCAGCACCCAAGTGACGGGGGGGACTGAAGCTTTCTTT. The translation is CASTQVTGGTEAFF.